This T cell receptor (beta chain) was identified in a study of T cells after yellow fever vaccination. TCRdb recomputed calls from the 5' RACE reads with MiXCR, one row per CDR3 protein. The sample yields some 600,000 distinct CDR3 sequences, about 12% seen once. In regard to this clonotype: The junction and the germline gene differ at one end; a read error may be behind it.

The receptor was isolated from a man aged 25-40 years who received the YFV17D yellow fever vaccine. Sequencing used PBMCs, obtained on the day of the yellow fever booster vaccination.

The CDR3 sequence is CARSLTSGSRNIQYF. The DNA for the CDR3 is TGCGCCAGAAGCTTGACTAGCGGGAGTAGAAACATTCAGTACTTC. The chain links TRBV5-3 to TRBJ2-4, with 12 bases lining up with TRBD2. TRBV5-3 is an ORF; its function is uncertain. The CDR3 totals 15 residues.